The following is a T cell receptor (beta chain) sequence with its context. Its cognate antigen is unknown. The sample holds other DNA sequences that translate to the same CDR3. The PCR had 60 Vbeta and 13 Jbeta primers. Generated by immunoSEQ multiplex PCR, the TCRdb table keeps only in-frame clones and is missing some. This sample's table has more than 200,000 clones. J was trimmed by 0 bases and V by 4 bases; bases with no gene match: 4. Per germline, CDR1 SGHRS and CDR2 YFSETQ. The CDR3 is made up of 15 amino acids. This entry is derived from a study of cytomegalovirus exposure and HLA in healthy donors. Overall study results and limits: A later analysis linked a missense variant in DCLRE1C to the trimming of TCR beta V and J genes.

Each donor's status was that of a healthy bone marrow donor. Material for sequencing was PBMCs. The TCR comes from a young woman in good health and CMV-seropositive. V is TRBV5-1 and J is TRBJ2-1; TRBD1 agrees at 7 bases. The CDR3, as DNA: TGCGCCAGCAGCCCCAGGGGGTTCTCCTACAATGAGCAGTTCTTC. This translates into CASSPRGFSYNEQFF.